These T cell receptor beta chains were read from a single sample in a study of Ad26.COV2.S vaccination and SARS-CoV-2 variants. Measured with immunoSEQ multiplex PCR; TCRdb has only the in-frame clones, and not every one. The sample holds hundreds of thousands of clones, 70% to 90% seen once. Sample: peripheral blood, taken in a trial of Ad26.COV2.S vaccine versus placebo. These receptors were taken from a person between 18 and 65 years old who received the Ad26.COV2.S COVID-19 vaccine or a placebo. CDR3s leave out the opening cysteine and the closing phenylalanine or tryptophan. Fields, in order: J gene, V gene, CDR3 protein.

TRBJ2-3	TRBV18	ASSPPEKDTQY
TRBJ1-5	TRBV6-5	ASKWAGGNQPQH
TRBJ2-1	TRBV7-2	ASSFDRAYNEQF
TRBJ2-7	TRBV7-9	ASSLGGQGAHEQY
TRBJ1-1	TRBV5-4	ASSLRQGAGTEAF
TRBJ2-3	TRBV3-1/TRBV3-2	ASSPTGSDTQY
TRBJ1-4	TRBV7-2	ASSLVGNEKLF
TRBJ1-1	TRBV9	ASSVMMNTEAF
TRBJ2-2	TRBV30	AWSDSAGFGTGELF
TRBJ2-7	TRBV7-2	ASSPDRVVQEQY
TRBJ2-6	TRBV6-5	ASSQSSGANVLT
TRBJ2-5	TRBV19	ASSPDRGTPETQY
TRBJ2-3	TRBV5-6	ASSPQHRDTQY
TRBJ1-1	TRBV6-5	ASRSTGLSTEAF
TRBJ2-5	TRBV24-1	ATSDGGEETQY
TRBJ2-3	TRBV7-9	ASRRTSGGLGEDTQY
TRBJ2-1	TRBV5-1	ASSLAPASGSSYNEQF
TRBJ2-3	TRBV5-4	ASSLSGQGTDTQY
TRBJ1-1	TRBV3-1/TRBV3-2	ASSQSVTVVAF
TRBJ1-2	TRBV6-5	ASSYSGGGYT
TRBJ2-3	TRBV6-6	ASSHVAGRDPDTQY
TRBJ2-7	TRBV3-1/TRBV3-2	ASSPDSGLYEQY
TRBJ2-7	TRBV19	ASSISGGPAYEQY
TRBJ2-2	TRBV6-2/TRBV6-3	ASSYPSLGELF
TRBJ1-4	TRBV4-2	ASSQADRNNEKLF
TRBJ2-1	TRBV19	ASSTGLAGFHEQF
TRBJ1-1	TRBV27	ASSLVHRNTEAF
TRBJ2-1	TRBV4-1	ASSQDGGTGVMEQF
TRBJ2-7	TRBV30	AWAGLAAPYEQY
TRBJ1-1	TRBV5-1	ASSYETVSMNTEAF
TRBJ2-3	TRBV24-1	ATSDPVVTDTQY
TRBJ2-5	TRBV7-9	ASSPRGLGVQY
TRBJ1-2	TRBV5-4	ASSLDDYGYT
TRBJ1-2	TRBV5-4	ASSLVLGGYT
TRBJ2-7	TRBV24-1	ATSDPDSYEQY
TRBJ1-2	TRBV6-5	ASGLQGGGYGYT
TRBJ1-4	TRBV3-1/TRBV3-2	ASSQAEGDSRTTGTNEKLF
TRBJ1-1	TRBV9	ASSPKGAVNTEAF
TRBJ2-5	TRBV7-2	ASSSGPPPETQY
TRBJ2-7	TRBV27	ASTMGPPSGEQY
TRBJ2-2	TRBV2	ASSRRLDGSGELF
TRBJ1-5	TRBV15	ATSREDQVNQPQH
TRBJ2-1	TRBV24-1	ATSDSGATSGSHEQF
TRBJ1-2	TRBV28	ASSYYSGGNYGYT
TRBJ2-7	TRBV3-1/TRBV3-2	ASSRWTGGAYEQY
TRBJ1-6	TRBV6-6	ASSYDLAGGNSPLH
TRBJ2-3	TRBV21-1	ASSRDRGSTDTQY
TRBJ2-1	TRBV5-1	ASSLEPTGFDEQF
TRBJ2-3	TRBV3-1/TRBV3-2	ASSPLGTDTQY
TRBJ2-3	TRBV29-1	SVSGTSGTDTQY
TRBJ1-1	TRBV7-9	ASSTSAGNTEAF
TRBJ2-7	TRBV19	ASSAGQGGYEQY